These T cell receptor beta chains were read from a single sample in a study of blood T cells in healthy people across ages. TCRdb recomputed calls from the 5' RACE reads with MiXCR, one row per CDR3 protein. The sample carries some 800,000 distinct CDR3 sequences, approximately 25% recorded once. These data also featured in a second study, about T cells of mothers and their children.

Input material: blood. The receptor source for this set is a boy aged 5-17 years in good health. The CDR3 runs from the conserved cysteine through the conserved F or W. D genes are given only for firm matches. A row's size may be missing; if present it is once, few, many or a size class.

v_call: TRBV28
d_call: TRBD1
clone_size: NA
j_call: TRBJ1-2
cdr3_nt: TGTGCCAGCAGTTCTCAAGGGACAGGCAACTATGGCTACACCTTC
cdr3_aa: CASSSQGTGNYGYTF

v_call: TRBV20-1
d_call: NA
clone_size: few
j_call: TRBJ2-7
cdr3_nt: TGCAGTGCTAGAGTTTCCCTGAAGGTTTACGAGCAGTACTTC
cdr3_aa: CSARVSLKVYEQYF

v_call: TRBV20-1
d_call: TRBD1
clone_size: many
j_call: TRBJ1-5
cdr3_nt: TGCAGTGCTAGTCTAACAGGGGGCCGCAATCAGCCCCAGCATTTT
cdr3_aa: CSASLTGGRNQPQHF

v_call: TRBV29-1
d_call: NA
clone_size: few
j_call: TRBJ2-3
cdr3_nt: NA
cdr3_aa: CSVASGTPMEYF

v_call: TRBV7-8
d_call: NA
clone_size: NA
j_call: TRBJ1-2
cdr3_nt: TGTGCCAGCAGCTTAGCCCCGGGGGAGTATTACACCTTC
cdr3_aa: CASSLAPGEYYTF

v_call: TRBV7-9
d_call: NA
clone_size: few
j_call: TRBJ2-1
cdr3_nt: TGTGCCAGCAGCCTAAGGGACCCCTACAATGAGCAGTTCTTC
cdr3_aa: CASSLRDPYNEQFF

v_call: TRBV30
d_call: NA
clone_size: few
j_call: TRBJ2-5
cdr3_nt: TGTGCCTGGAGGCAGGGGCGAGAGACCCAGTACTTC
cdr3_aa: CAWRQGRETQYF

v_call: TRBV29-1
d_call: TRBD1
clone_size: NA
j_call: TRBJ2-3
cdr3_nt: TGCAGCGTTGAATTTTACCATAGGGACAGGGGGCTTAGAGATACGCAGTATTTT
cdr3_aa: CSVEFYHRDRGLRDTQYF

v_call: TRBV12-3/TRBV12-4
d_call: NA
clone_size: few
j_call: TRBJ2-1
cdr3_nt: TGTGCAAGCAGTCTCTGGATACACAATGAGCAGTTCTTC
cdr3_aa: CASSLWIHNEQFF

v_call: TRBV11-2
d_call: TRBD1
clone_size: few
j_call: TRBJ1-6
cdr3_nt: TGTGCCAGCAGCTTAGGAGGGGGCGCCTCACCCCTCCACTTT
cdr3_aa: CASSLGGGASPLHF

v_call: TRBV20-1
d_call: TRBD1
clone_size: NA
j_call: TRBJ2-1
cdr3_nt: TGCAGTGCTAGAGGGACAGGGTATTTCAATGAGCAGTTCTTC
cdr3_aa: CSARGTGYFNEQFF

v_call: TRBV11-3
d_call: NA
clone_size: few
j_call: TRBJ2-3
cdr3_nt: TGTGCCAGCAGCTTAGGCGGGCTTTCACCTAGCACAGATACGCAGTATTTT
cdr3_aa: CASSLGGLSPSTDTQYF

v_call: TRBV11-1
d_call: NA
clone_size: NA
j_call: TRBJ2-3
cdr3_nt: TGTGCCAGCAGCTTGGGGCGCGAACGCACAGATACGCAGTATTTT
cdr3_aa: CASSLGRERTDTQYF

v_call: TRBV28
d_call: TRBD2
clone_size: few
j_call: TRBJ2-6
cdr3_nt: TGTGCCAGCACCACGGGGGGGGCGCTGGGGGCCAACGTCCTGACTTTC
cdr3_aa: CASTTGGALGANVLTF

v_call: TRBV21-1
d_call: NA
clone_size: few
j_call: TRBJ2-5
cdr3_nt: TGTGCCAGCAGCGGACGACAGGGGACTAGAGAGACCCAGTACTTC
cdr3_aa: CASSGRQGTRETQYF

v_call: TRBV27
d_call: TRBD2
clone_size: NA
j_call: TRBJ2-6
cdr3_nt: TGTGCCAGCAGTTTATTTGGGGAGGGTGGGGCCAACGCCCTGACTTTC
cdr3_aa: CASSLFGEGGANALTF

v_call: TRBV7-9
d_call: TRBD1
clone_size: few
j_call: TRBJ1-2
cdr3_nt: TGTGCCAGCAGCCAAGGACAGGGTTTAGACTACACCTTC
cdr3_aa: CASSQGQGLDYTF

v_call: TRBV6-6
d_call: NA
clone_size: NA
j_call: TRBJ2-1
cdr3_nt: TGTGCCACCCTTCCGAACTCGCACAATGAGCAGTTCTTC
cdr3_aa: CATLPNSHNEQFF

v_call: TRBV7-2
d_call: NA
clone_size: NA
j_call: TRBJ1-4
cdr3_nt: TGTGCCAGCAGCTTAAACCCCCCCCAGGGAGGGGAAAAACTGTTTTTT
cdr3_aa: CASSLNPPQGGEKLFF

v_call: TRBV29-1
d_call: TRBD2
clone_size: NA
j_call: TRBJ2-5
cdr3_nt: TGCAGCGTGGGACTAGCGGGGGTCCGCCCCCAAGAGACCCAGTACTTC
cdr3_aa: CSVGLAGVRPQETQYF

v_call: TRBV11-3
d_call: NA
clone_size: few
j_call: TRBJ2-1
cdr3_nt: TGTGCCAGCAGCTTATACGGGGGTAGTATGGACAATGAGCAGTTCTTC
cdr3_aa: CASSLYGGSMDNEQFF

v_call: TRBV9
d_call: TRBD2
clone_size: NA
j_call: TRBJ2-1
cdr3_nt: TGTGCCAGCAGCCTTTGGGGGAGGGGCAATGAGCAGTTCTTC
cdr3_aa: CASSLWGRGNEQFF

v_call: TRBV5-5
d_call: NA
clone_size: NA
j_call: TRBJ1-1
cdr3_nt: TGTGCCAGCAGCTCCTACGAACAGGGTACTGAAGCTTTCTTT
cdr3_aa: CASSSYEQGTEAFF

v_call: TRBV6-2/TRBV6-3
d_call: TRBD2
clone_size: NA
j_call: TRBJ2-3
cdr3_nt: TGTGCCAGCAGTTACGCCTCTAGCGGAGGCCGAGCTGAGGATACGCAGTATTTT
cdr3_aa: CASSYASSGGRAEDTQYF

v_call: TRBV11-2
d_call: TRBD2
clone_size: NA
j_call: TRBJ2-7
cdr3_nt: TGTGCCAGCAGTCTAGAGATTGGCGGGGGTTCCTACGAGCAGTACTTC
cdr3_aa: CASSLEIGGGSYEQYF

v_call: TRBV12-3/TRBV12-4
d_call: NA
clone_size: few
j_call: TRBJ1-4
cdr3_nt: TGTGCCAGCAGTTCGCCCGGGAATAAACTGTTTTTT
cdr3_aa: CASSSPGNKLFF

v_call: TRBV29-1
d_call: NA
clone_size: many
j_call: TRBJ2-3
cdr3_nt: TGCAGCGTGGATCGGAGGGGGGCGAGCACAGATACGCAGTATTTT
cdr3_aa: CSVDRRGASTDTQYF

v_call: TRBV5-1
d_call: NA
clone_size: few
j_call: TRBJ2-5
cdr3_nt: TGCGCCAGCAGCCCGACCAAGAGTCAAGGGACCCAGTACTTC
cdr3_aa: CASSPTKSQGTQYF

v_call: TRBV28
d_call: NA
clone_size: NA
j_call: TRBJ2-6
cdr3_nt: TGTGCCAGCAGTGGTTGGGGGTCTCCAAGCTCTGGGGCCAACGTCCTGACTTTC
cdr3_aa: CASSGWGSPSSGANVLTF

v_call: TRBV20-1
d_call: NA
clone_size: NA
j_call: TRBJ2-2
cdr3_nt: TGCAGTGCTAGAGACCGCCGGGGTGACGGGGAGCTGTTTTTT
cdr3_aa: CSARDRRGDGELFF

v_call: TRBV28
d_call: NA
clone_size: NA
j_call: TRBJ1-4
cdr3_nt: TGTGCCAGCAGTTTAATCCTCCAGGGGTACGTTAGTGAAAAACTGTTTTTT
cdr3_aa: CASSLILQGYVSEKLFF